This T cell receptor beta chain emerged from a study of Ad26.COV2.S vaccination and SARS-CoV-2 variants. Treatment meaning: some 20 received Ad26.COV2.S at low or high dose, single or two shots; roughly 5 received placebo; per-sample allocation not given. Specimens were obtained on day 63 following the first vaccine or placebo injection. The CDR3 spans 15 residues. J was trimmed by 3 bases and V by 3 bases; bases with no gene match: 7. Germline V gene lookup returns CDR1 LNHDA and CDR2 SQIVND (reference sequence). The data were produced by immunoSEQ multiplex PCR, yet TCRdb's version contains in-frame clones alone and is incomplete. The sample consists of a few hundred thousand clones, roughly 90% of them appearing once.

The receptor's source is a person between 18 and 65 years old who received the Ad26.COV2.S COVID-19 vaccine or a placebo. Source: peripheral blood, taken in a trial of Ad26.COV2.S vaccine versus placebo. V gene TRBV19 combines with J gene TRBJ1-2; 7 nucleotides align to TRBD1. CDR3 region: CASSMSGGGHYGYTF. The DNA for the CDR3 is TGTGCCAGTAGTATGAGTGGAGGGGGCCACTATGGCTACACCTTC.